The next 28 T cell receptor beta chains were all read from a single sample in a study of blood T cell repertoires in COVID-19 (dated by TCRdb to about 2020). Receptor amplification or capture employed the immunoSEQ multiplex PCR assay. This is the immuneACCESS table as TCRdb keeps it, with only in-frame sequences that have V and J called. A part of the clones is gone; compared with another copy, unresolved V genes explain less than half, and the rest is unexplained. The sample includes about 210,000 clones, with around 85% observed a single time. The ten largest account for 0.72% of the sample. What was sequenced was peripheral blood. These receptor sequences come from a man between 35 and 55 years old with acute or convalescent COVID-19.

V usage is TRBV28 and J usage is TRBJ1-5; TRBD1 matches 7 bases. Germline-derived CDR1 and CDR2 are MDHEN and SYDVKM. The trim removed 7 bases at V and 7 bases at J, leaving 10 bases unmatched. The CDR3 has 14 residues. CDR3 nucleotide sequence: TGTGCCAGCATCTCAGGGACAGTCGGACAGCCCCAGCATTTT. Amino acids: CASISGTVGQPQHF.

This chain joins TRBV3-1 (or the pseudogene TRBV3-2) and TRBJ2-1; the match to TRBD2 covers 11 bases. Germline CDR1 is LGHDT and CDR2 is YNNKEL (reference sequence). Trimming removed 5 bases from V and 0 bases from J; junction bases left unmatched: 15. CDR3 length equals 20 residues. CDR3 DNA sequence: TGTGCCAGCAGCTCCGAACTGGGGACTAGCGGTTCAAGCTCCTACAATGAGCAGTTCTTC. It encodes CASSSELGTSGSSSYNEQFF.

CDR3 nucleotide sequence: TGTGCCAGCACCAGGGACAGGGGACCCGGGGAGCTGTTTTTT. This codes for CASTRDRGPGELFF. The chain carries TRBV6-5 and TRBJ2-2; 10 nucleotides line up with TRBD1. J was trimmed by 6 bases and V by 7 bases; bases with no gene match: 5. In germline, CDR1 is MNHEY, CDR2 SVGAGI. This CDR3 region has 14 residues.

This chain links TRBV19 with TRBJ1-5; D might be TRBD1 (6 bases). Trimming took 6 bases from V and 0 from J, leaving 18 bases between them. The germline V gene has CDR1 LNHDA and CDR2 SQIVND (reference sequence). There are 17 residues in the CDR3. CDR3 loop: CASRRRGGYNSNQPQHF. CDR3 coding DNA: TGTGCCAGTAGACGTAGGGGGGGATATAATAGCAATCAGCCCCAGCATTTT.

The V gene is TRBV5-1, the J gene TRBJ2-1, with TRBD2 matching 9 bases. Germline assignment: CDR1 SGHRS and CDR2 YFSETQ. V was clipped by 0 bases and J by 5 bases; unmatched bases: 3. The CDR3 is made up of 15 amino acids. Written as DNA, the CDR3 is TGCGCCAGCAGCTTGGTGGGCGGGGGGGACAATGAGCAGTTCTTC. Its translation is CASSLVGGGDNEQFF. Variable domain in full (rest from reference TRBV5-1 and TRBJ2-1): KAGVTQTPRYLIKTRGQQVTLSCSPISGHRSVSWYQQTPGQGLQFLFEYFSETQRNKGNFPGRFSGRQFSNSRSEMNVSTLELGDSALYLCASSLVGGGDNEQFFGPGTRLTVL.

CDR3 region: CASSSHRGLGNQPQHF. The DNA for the CDR3 is TGTGCCAGCAGTTCTCACAGGGGGCTAGGCAATCAGCCCCAGCATTTT. The chain recombines TRBV27 with TRBJ1-5, with 9 nucleotides matching TRBD1. The CDR3 contains 16 residues. Germline-derived CDR1 and CDR2 are MNHEY and SMNVEV (reference sequence). J gave up 2 bases and V 4 bases, and 6 bases lay outside the gene matches.

The CDR3 nucleotides are TGTGCCAGCAGTTACAATCTCTACAGAAATGGCTACACCTTC. Protein product: CASSYNLYRNGYTF. The chain recombines TRBV6-5 with TRBJ1-2; D unclear. Trimming removed 2 bases from V and 6 bases from J, with 13 bases in between. The CDR3 has 14 amino acids. CDR1 is MNHEY and CDR2 is SVGAGI in the germline V gene.

This clone was observed a single time. This chain connects TRBV4-2 to TRBJ1-1; D not resolved. This CDR3 comprises 16 residues. The V and J ends lost 3 bases and 6 bases respectively, with 20 bases between them. CDR1 and CDR2 from the germline V gene are LGHNA and YNFKEQ. CDR3 sequence reads: CASSQEGGRRHSEAFF. The CDR3 DNA follows: TGTGCCAGCAGCCAGGAGGGTGGCCGGAGGCACTCTGAAGCTTTCTTT.

The V call is TRBV24-1, the J call TRBJ1-5, with D hard to call. CDR1 and CDR2 (germline): KGHDR, SFDVKD. The CDR3 has 13 amino acids. The V and J ends lost 2 bases and 5 bases respectively, with 6 bases between them. Here the CDR3 DNA reads TGTGCCACCAGTGATTCGTCAGATCAGCCCCAGCATTTT. Protein: CATSDSSDQPQHF.

V gene TRBV15 combines with J gene TRBJ2-1; possibly TRBD1 for D (6 bases). V was clipped by 3 bases and J by 10 bases, with 19 bases between them. The CDR3 is 15 residues long. The germline V gene has CDR1 LNHNV and CDR2 YYDKDF (reference sequence). This CDR3 reads CATSRERAGVGEQFF. As DNA, the CDR3 is TGTGCCACCAGCAGGGAGAGAGCAGGGGTGGGGGAGCAGTTCTTC.

The J gene is TRBJ2-6, the V gene TRBV6-5; D perhaps matches TRBD2 (6 bases). Germline assignment: CDR1 MNHEY and CDR2 SVGAGI. The CDR3 is made up of 15 amino acids. Trimming took off 8 bases at V and 2 bases at J, with 13 bases between the two ends. CDR3 amino acids: CASRTAGTGANVLTF. The CDR3 bases are TGTGCCAGCCGAACGGCGGGGACTGGGGCCAACGTCCTGACTTTC.

J is TRBJ1-1 and V is TRBV2, with a tentative D call TRBD1 (5 bases). The length of the CDR3 is 14 residues. V lost 4 bases, J lost 5 bases, and 14 bases lay in between. Germline assignment: CDR1 SNHLY and CDR2 FYNNEI. The CDR3 nucleotides are TGTGCCAGCAGTGGGTACTCAGGGAGGACTGAAGCTTTCTTT. It encodes CASSGYSGRTEAFF.

The rearrangement links TRBV6-4 to TRBJ2-2; D is perhaps TRBD1 (5 bases). CDR1 is MRHNA, CDR2 SNTAGT, per germline. The CDR3 contains 13 residues. Trimming cost V 6 bases and J 2 bases, with 7 bases left between them. CDR3 DNA sequence: TGTGCCAGCAGGGACACTAACACCGGGGAGCTGTTTTTT. It encodes CASRDTNTGELFF.

The chain couples TRBV24-1 to TRBJ1-2; no clear D gene. The CDR3 has 15 residues. Germline CDR1 is KGHDR and CDR2 is SFDVKD. Trimming shortened V by 9 bases and J by 0 bases, and 16 bases separated the two germline ends. In nucleotides, the CDR3 is TGTGCCACCCGCGGGCTTGGGCAGACTAACTATGGCTACACCTTC. This translates into CATRGLGQTNYGYTF.

The rearrangement joins TRBV6-6 to TRBJ1-2; TRBD1 aligns across 7 bases. From germline, CDR1 is MNHNY and CDR2 SVGAGI (reference sequence). J was trimmed by 4 bases and V by 7 bases; bases with no gene match: 9. The CDR3 extends over 14 amino acids. CDR3 DNA: TGTGCCAGCATACAGGGGTACCCTCCCTATGGCTACACCTTC. Its protein is CASIQGYPPYGYTF.

The V gene is TRBV29-1, the J gene TRBJ1-1; a possible D gene is TRBD1 (5 bases). The CDR3 contains 14 residues. CDR1 is SQVTM and CDR2 is ANQGSEA in the germline V gene. Trimming stripped 4 bases from V and 1 base from J, with 13 bases between. CDR3 nucleotide sequence: TGCAGCGTTGGGAAGGGGCCCCGGAACACTGAAGCTTTCTTT. Translating gives CSVGKGPRNTEAFF.

V gene TRBV19 combines with J gene TRBJ1-1; 7 bases are shared with TRBD1. Germline CDR1 is LNHDA and CDR2 is SQIVND (reference sequence). The CDR3 has 13 amino acids. With V trimmed by 9 bases and J by 4 bases, 8 bases remained unmatched. The CDR3 DNA follows: TGTGCCAGCCAAAGACAGGGCGGCACTGAAGCTTTCTTT. It is translated as CASQRQGGTEAFF.

The chain couples TRBV4-1 to TRBJ2-3; 8 nucleotides agree with TRBD1. CDR3 length: 16 residues. Germline V lookup: CDR1 MGHRA, CDR2 YSYEKL. The V and J ends lost 4 bases and 1 base, in that order; junction bases with no gene match: 7. The CDR3 loop is CASSRTPGQGTDTQYF. CDR3 bases: TGCGCCAGCAGCCGGACGCCGGGACAGGGCACAGATACGCAGTATTTT.

The chain links TRBV30 to TRBJ1-1, with D possibly TRBD1 on 6 matching bases. Germline V gene sequence: CDR1 GTSNPN, CDR2 SVGIG (reference sequence). This CDR3 is 13 amino acids long. V was shortened by 3 bases and J by 1 base, with 9 bases between the two germline ends. CDR3 sequence: CAWSPGANTEAFF. CDR3 nucleotide sequence: TGTGCCTGGAGCCCAGGGGCGAACACTGAAGCTTTCTTT.

The chain recombines TRBV6-5 with TRBJ1-1, with TRBD1 as a possible D gene (6 bases). Germline V gene data show CDR1 as MNHEY and CDR2 as SVGAGI. Trimming left V 10 bases short and J 4 bases short, with 19 bases between. CDR3 length: 14 residues. This CDR3 is CATLGGGRFTEAFF. The DNA for the CDR3 is TGTGCCACCCTCGGGGGGGGCCGGTTCACTGAAGCTTTCTTT.

This clone was observed a single time. The V gene is TRBV5-1, the J gene TRBJ2-3; D is perhaps TRBD2 (7 bases). CDR1 is SGHRS and CDR2 is YFSETQ in the germline V gene. The V gene lost 2 bases and the J gene lost 0 bases, with 16 bases spanning the gap. This CDR3 has 17 amino acids. The CDR3 sequence: CASSLVGGPWSTDTQYF. The DNA for the CDR3 is TGCGCCAGCAGCTTAGTGGGGGGGCCATGGAGCACAGATACGCAGTATTTT.

The rearrangement joins TRBV19 to TRBJ2-7; D unresolved. The germline gives CDR1 LNHDA, CDR2 SQIVND (reference sequence). V was pared by 3 bases and J by 4 bases, with 7 bases between. This CDR3 has 12 amino acids. The CDR3 reads CASSMTHYEQYF. The CDR3 DNA follows: TGTGCCAGTAGTATGACTCATTACGAGCAGTACTTC.

V usage is TRBV7-2 and J usage is TRBJ2-3, with TRBD2 as a possible D gene (5 bases). Trimming took off 9 bases at V and 2 bases at J, with 15 bases between the two ends. Germline CDR1 and CDR2: SGHTA and FQGNSA. The CDR3 runs to 14 residues. CDR3 in amino acids: CASRLGLSTDTQYF. CDR3 nucleotides: TGTGCCAGTCGCTTAGGACTTTCCACAGATACGCAGTATTTT.

This clone has only one observation. The rearrangement joins TRBV7-3 to TRBJ2-2, with 8 bases matching TRBD2. The germline V gene has CDR1 SGHTA and CDR2 FQGTGA. V was clipped by 4 bases and J by 3 bases; unmatched bases: 10. The length of the CDR3 is 17 residues. The chain's CDR3 is CASSSQLSGEDTGELFF. The CDR3 nucleotides read TGTGCCAGCAGCTCTCAACTTAGCGGGGAAGACACCGGGGAGCTGTTTTTT.

The V gene is TRBV4-3, the J gene TRBJ1-4, with D possibly matching TRBD1 (5 bases). Trimming took off 1 base at V and 6 bases at J, with 15 bases between the two ends. In germline, CDR1 is LGHNA, CDR2 YSLEER. The length of the CDR3 is 16 residues. The CDR3 nucleotides are TGCGCCAGCAGCCAAGCCACCGGGGGATATGATGAAAAACTGTTTTTT. Encoded protein: CASSQATGGYDEKLFF.

V usage is TRBV2 and J usage is TRBJ2-7; 11 bases are a match to TRBD2. The ends lost 3 bases at V and 4 bases at J; junction bases unmatched: 14. Germline lookup yields CDR1 SNHLY and CDR2 FYNNEI. The CDR3 is made up of 18 amino acids. CDR3 in amino acids: CASSDPLAGGVIHYEQYF. The CDR3 DNA reads TGTGCCAGCAGTGATCCTCTAGCGGGGGGCGTAATCCATTACGAGCAGTACTTC. The variable domain in full, with the rest retrieved from reference TRBV2 and TRBJ2-7, is EPEVTQTPSHQVTQMGQEVILRCVPISNHLYFYWYRQILGQKVEFLVSFYNNEISEKSEIFDDQFSVERPDGSNFTLKIRSTKLEDSAMYFCASSDPLAGGVIHYEQYFGPGTRLTVT.

The chain couples TRBV6-2 or TRBV6-3 to TRBJ2-7, with 7 bases matching TRBD2. J lost 0 bases, V lost 6 bases, and 8 bases had no gene match. This CDR3 has 15 amino acids. Germline CDR1 reads MNHEY; CDR2 reads SVGEGT. CDR3 coding DNA: TGTGCCAGCAGCAAACTAGCGCAGAGCTCCTACGAGCAGTACTTC. It is translated as CASSKLAQSSYEQYF.

The rearrangement joins TRBV2 to TRBJ2-3, with 8 positions matching TRBD1. This CDR3 spans 15 amino acids. Germline V gene lookup returns CDR1 SNHLY and CDR2 FYNNEI. The J segment lost 3 bases and the V segment lost 5 bases, leaving 7 bases of the junction unmatched. CDR3 bases: TGTGCCAGCAGTAACGGACAGGGTGGAACAGATACGCAGTATTTT. Its translation is CASSNGQGGTDTQYF. Looking up the rest from reference TRBV2 and TRBJ2-3 gives the full variable domain: EPEVTQTPSHQVTQMGQEVILRCVPISNHLYFYWYRQILGQKVEFLVSFYNNEISEKSEIFDDQFSVERPDGSNFTLKIRSTKLEDSAMYFCASSNGQGGTDTQYFGPGTRLTVL.